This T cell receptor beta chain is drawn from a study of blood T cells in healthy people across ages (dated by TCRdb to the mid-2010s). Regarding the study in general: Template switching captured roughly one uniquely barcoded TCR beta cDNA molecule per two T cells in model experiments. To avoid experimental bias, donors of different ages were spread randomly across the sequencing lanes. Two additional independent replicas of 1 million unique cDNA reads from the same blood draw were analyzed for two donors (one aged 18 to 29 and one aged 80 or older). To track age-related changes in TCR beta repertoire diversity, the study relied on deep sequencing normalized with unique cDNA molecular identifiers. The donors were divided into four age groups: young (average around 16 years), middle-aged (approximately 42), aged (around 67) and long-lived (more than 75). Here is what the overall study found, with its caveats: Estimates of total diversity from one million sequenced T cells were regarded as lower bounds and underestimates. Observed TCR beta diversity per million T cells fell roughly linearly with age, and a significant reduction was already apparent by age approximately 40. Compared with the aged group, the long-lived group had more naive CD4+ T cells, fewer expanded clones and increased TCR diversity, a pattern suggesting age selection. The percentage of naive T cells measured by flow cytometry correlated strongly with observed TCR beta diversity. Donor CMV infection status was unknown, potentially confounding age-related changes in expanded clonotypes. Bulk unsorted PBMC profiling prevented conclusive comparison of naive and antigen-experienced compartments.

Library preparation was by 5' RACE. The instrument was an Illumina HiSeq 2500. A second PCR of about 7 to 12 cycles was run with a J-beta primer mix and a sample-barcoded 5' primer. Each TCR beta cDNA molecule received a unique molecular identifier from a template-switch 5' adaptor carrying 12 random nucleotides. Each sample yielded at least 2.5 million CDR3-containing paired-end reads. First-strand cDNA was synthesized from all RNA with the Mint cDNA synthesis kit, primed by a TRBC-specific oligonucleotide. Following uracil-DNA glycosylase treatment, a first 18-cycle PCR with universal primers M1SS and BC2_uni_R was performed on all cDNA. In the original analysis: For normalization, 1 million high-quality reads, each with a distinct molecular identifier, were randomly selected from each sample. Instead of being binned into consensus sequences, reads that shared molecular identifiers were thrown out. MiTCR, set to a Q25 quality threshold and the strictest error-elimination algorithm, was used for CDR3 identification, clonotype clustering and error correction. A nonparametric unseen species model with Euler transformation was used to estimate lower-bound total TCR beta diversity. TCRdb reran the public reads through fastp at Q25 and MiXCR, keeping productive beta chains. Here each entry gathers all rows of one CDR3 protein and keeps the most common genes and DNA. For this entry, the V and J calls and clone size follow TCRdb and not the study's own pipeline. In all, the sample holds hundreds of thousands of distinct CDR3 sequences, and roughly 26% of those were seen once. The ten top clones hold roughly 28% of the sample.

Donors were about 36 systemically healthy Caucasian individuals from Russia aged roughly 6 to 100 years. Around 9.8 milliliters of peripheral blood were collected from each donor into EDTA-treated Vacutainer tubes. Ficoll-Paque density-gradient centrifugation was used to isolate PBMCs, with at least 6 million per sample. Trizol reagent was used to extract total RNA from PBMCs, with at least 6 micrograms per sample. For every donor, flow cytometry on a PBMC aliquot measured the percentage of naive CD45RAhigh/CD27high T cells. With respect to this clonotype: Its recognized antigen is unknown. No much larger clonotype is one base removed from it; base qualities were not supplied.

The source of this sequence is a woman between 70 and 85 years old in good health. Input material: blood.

The CDR3 protein is CSAATSGESSYNEQFF. In nucleotide form, the sequence is TGCAGCGCGGCAACTAGCGGGGAAAGCTCCTACAATGAGCAGTTCTTC. The rearranged chain carries TRBV29-1 and TRBJ2-1; 10 nucleotides in the junction match TRBD2. From the cysteine through the phenylalanine, the CDR3 covers 16 amino acids. The kept DNA is CDR3 alone, 48 bases in frame from the first base. V loses 7 bases at its end and J loses 0 bases; junction bases beyond the gene matches: 9. CDR1 is given as SQVTM and CDR2 as ANQGSEA, both from the germline V gene.